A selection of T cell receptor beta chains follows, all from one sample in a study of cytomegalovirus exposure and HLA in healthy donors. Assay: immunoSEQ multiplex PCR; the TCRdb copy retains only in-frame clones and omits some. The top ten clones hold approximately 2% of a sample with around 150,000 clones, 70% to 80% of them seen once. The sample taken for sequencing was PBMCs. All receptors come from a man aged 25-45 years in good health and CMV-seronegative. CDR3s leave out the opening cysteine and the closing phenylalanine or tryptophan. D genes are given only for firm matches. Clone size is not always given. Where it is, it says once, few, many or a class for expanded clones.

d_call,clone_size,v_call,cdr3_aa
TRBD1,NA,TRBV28,ASSLHSGTGYAPVLRNTIY
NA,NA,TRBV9,ASSVDPDRHYGYT
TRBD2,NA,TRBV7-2,ASSLTFRASGRGREQY
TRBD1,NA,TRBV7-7,ASSLVGGTGVNEQF
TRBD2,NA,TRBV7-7,ASSLGLADNEQF
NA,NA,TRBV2,ASSEAGGAPYGYT
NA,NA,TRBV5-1,ASSFASSTDTQY
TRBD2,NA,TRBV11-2,ASSVREVGGELF
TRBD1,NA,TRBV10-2,ASSDSGTGGSEQY
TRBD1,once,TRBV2,ASSASGQGTLNTGELF
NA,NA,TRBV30,AWIRGGGKADYGYT
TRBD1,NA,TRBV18,ASSPGIGTGGTYEQY
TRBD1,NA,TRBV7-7,ASSLSFGTGLKETQY
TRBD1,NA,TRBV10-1,ASSDGGQGAGELF
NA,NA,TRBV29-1,SVEDRDRPPYEQY
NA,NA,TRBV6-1,ASTSGGNGGGQF
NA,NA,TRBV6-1,ASRRTADLIYGYT
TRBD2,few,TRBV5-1,ASSGTSYNEQF
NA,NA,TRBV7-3,ASSQSSQETQY
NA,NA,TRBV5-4,ASSLSGSNQPQH
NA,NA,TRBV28,ASSYSRSEAF
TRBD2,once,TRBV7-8,ASSPSGGYEQY
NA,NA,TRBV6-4,ASSETRNTEAF
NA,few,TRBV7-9,ASSLDAYQETQY
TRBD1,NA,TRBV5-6,AFDPGQGDFGYT
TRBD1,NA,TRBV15,ATSIGTGGHEQY
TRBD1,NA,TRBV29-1,SAGDSSNQPQH
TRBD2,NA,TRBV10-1,ASSEGLAGHNEQF
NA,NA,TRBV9,AYGRTNTGELF